The 19 T cell receptor beta chains below were found in one sample sequenced in a study of T cells in localized non-small cell lung cancer. TCRdb's table, derived via immunoSEQ multiplex PCR, lists solely in-frame clones and lacks some. This table holds about 79,000 clones, 84% found once. The material sequenced was peripheral blood, taken before any cancer treatment. Receptors were obtained from a female donor older than 55 with stage I lung adenocarcinoma.

The rearrangement uses TRBV4-1 and TRBJ2-6; the match to TRBD1 covers 12 bases. The germline CDR1 and CDR2 sequences are MGHRA and YSYEKL. Unmatched junction bases numbered 13, after V lost 4 bases and J lost 0 bases. The CDR3 contains 21 residues. The chain's CDR3 is CASSRRDRGLTGISGANVLTF. For the CDR3, the DNA is TGCGCCAGCAGCCGCCGGGACAGGGGGCTAACTGGTATCTCTGGGGCCAACGTCCTGACTTTC.

The CDR3 is CASSLVGNSPLHF. CDR3 bases: TGTGCCAGCAGCTTGGTTGGTAATTCACCCCTCCACTTT. The gene calls are TRBV5-6 and TRBJ1-6, with D uncertain. Germline lookup yields CDR1 SGHDT and CDR2 YYEEEE. The ends were cut back, 0 bases at V and 6 bases at J, with 4 bases in the middle. CDR3 length equals 13 residues.

The chain is built from TRBV6-6 and TRBJ2-3; TRBD2 matches 7 bases. Germline V gene sequence: CDR1 MNHNY, CDR2 SVGAGI (reference sequence). This CDR3 has 15 residues. The V gene end was trimmed by 4 bases and the J gene end by 9 bases; junction bases not matched to a gene: 13. The DNA for the CDR3 is TGTGCCAGCAGTTCCACAGGACTAGTGGGCGCGACGCAGTATTTT. It translates to CASSSTGLVGATQYF.

V and J are TRBV19 and TRBJ1-5, with D possibly TRBD1 on 6 matching bases. The germline gives CDR1 LNHDA, CDR2 SQIVND (reference sequence). The CDR3 covers 16 residues. V was clipped by 1 base and J by 2 bases, with 12 bases between them. The CDR3: CASSIGAGVGNQPQHF. The CDR3 DNA sequence: TGTGCCAGTAGTATAGGGGCAGGGGTGGGCAATCAGCCCCAGCATTTT. Using reference TRBV19 and TRBJ1-5 for the parts outside the CDR3, the full variable domain is DGGITQSPKYLFRKEGQNVTLSCEQNLNHDAMYWYRQDPGQGLRLIYYSQIVNDFQKGDIAEGYSVSREKKESFPLTVTSAQKNPTAFYLCASSIGAGVGNQPQHFGDGTRLSIL.

Notes on this clone: Its ends do not fully match the called genes, so a read error is possible. The chain uses TRBV5-3 and TRBJ2-7, with a weak D call TRBD1 (5 bases). TRBV5-3 is designated an ORF whose function remains uncertain. The CDR3 spans 15 residues. The CDR3 protein is CASSLEMQGNYEQYF. CDR3 nucleotide sequence: TGTGCCAGCAGCTTGGAGATGCAGGGAAACTACGAGCAGTACTTC.

The chain carries TRBV18 and TRBJ1-2, with D unclear. Germline values: CDR1 KGHSH, CDR2 LQKENI. The CDR3 has 14 amino acids. V shed 0 bases and J shed 8 bases, with 13 bases lying between them. The CDR3 is CASSPPSKGGGYTF. The CDR3 region has the DNA TGTGCCAGCTCACCACCGAGTAAGGGTGGCGGCTACACCTTC.

The chain employs TRBV11-3 and TRBJ2-2; 7 bases align to TRBD1. Per the germline V gene, CDR1 is SGHNT and CDR2 is YENEEA. With 5 bases clipped from V and 5 bases from J, the junction kept 8 bases outside the gene matches. This CDR3 has 15 amino acids. CDR3 bases: TGTGCCAGCAGCGCCCGGGACAGAGGGACCGGGGAGCTGTTTTTT. Translation gives CASSARDRGTGELFF.

The rearrangement links TRBV6-5 to TRBJ1-1, with D perhaps matching TRBD1 (6 bases). The CDR3 contains 14 residues. The V end lost 2 bases, the J end lost 4 bases, and 11 bases lay between the germline ends. Germline CDR1 is MNHEY and CDR2 is SVGAGI. CDR3 DNA sequence: TGTGCCAGCAGTTACGGGGGGCTTATCACTGAAGCTTTCTTT. Its translation: CASSYGGLITEAFF.

Only one count was recorded for this clone. The chain has TRBV2 and TRBJ2-1; TRBD1 aligns across 7 bases. The CDR3 runs 14 residues. Losses at the gene ends were 4 bases for V and 12 bases for J; bases not matched to a gene: 12. CDR1 and CDR2 from the germline V gene are SNHLY and FYNNEI. This chain's CDR3 is CASSGDSSTGGQFF. The CDR3 DNA reads as TGTGCCAGCAGTGGGGACAGCTCAACGGGTGGGCAGTTCTTC.

This clone was counted once. V usage is TRBV21-1 and J usage is TRBJ1-1. TRBV21-1 has pseudogene status. This CDR3 has 20 amino acids. This CDR3 reads CASSKVGDSADVKVNTEAFF. CDR3 in DNA: TGTGCCAGCAGCAAAGTCGGAGATTCGGCGGACGTAAAAGTGAACACTGAAGCTTTCTTT.

This clone was counted once. The rearrangement links TRBV6-1 to TRBJ1-2; D remains unclear. Germline V gene data show CDR1 as MNHNS and CDR2 as SASEGT. The CDR3 sequence is 14 residues long. Trimming pared 6 bases from V and 6 bases from J, leaving 17 bases between. The CDR3 nucleotides are TGTGCCAGCAGGACCCTAAAGGCGTATGATGGCTACACCTTC. Protein product: CASRTLKAYDGYTF.

The chain carries TRBV7-9 and TRBJ1-1, with TRBD1 matching 9 bases. The CDR3 totals 14 residues. Germline assignment: CDR1 SEHNR and CDR2 FQNEAQ (reference sequence). The ends lost 7 bases at V and 0 bases at J; junction bases unmatched: 3. The CDR3, as DNA: TGTGCCAGCAACCGGGACAGGGTGAACACTGAAGCTTTCTTT. This translates into CASNRDRVNTEAFF. Drawing the rest from reference TRBV7-9 and TRBJ1-1, the complete variable domain is DTGVSQNPRHKITKRGQNVTFRCDPISEHNRLYWYRQTLGQGPEFLTYFQNEAQLEKSRLLSDRFSAERPKGSFSTLEIQRTEQGDSAMYLCASNRDRVNTEAFFGQGTRLTVV.

V is TRBV29-1 and J is TRBJ2-7, with 7 bases lining up with TRBD1. Germline V lookup: CDR1 SQVTM, CDR2 ANQGSEA. The CDR3 has 13 residues. V was pared by 6 bases and J by 2 bases, with 7 bases of the junction left unmatched. Here the CDR3 reads CSVRRTGAYEQYF. As DNA, the CDR3 is TGCAGCGTCAGACGTACAGGGGCCTACGAGCAGTACTTC.

The chain carries TRBV6-5 and TRBJ1-4; tentative D call: TRBD1 (6 bases). The CDR3 consists of 16 residues. The V end lost 1 base, the J end lost 8 bases, and 17 bases lay between the germline ends. From germline, CDR1 is MNHEY and CDR2 SVGAGI. The CDR3 is CASSYWGTGTNEKLFF. The CDR3 region has the DNA TGTGCCAGCAGTTACTGGGGAACAGGGACCAACGAAAAACTGTTTTTT.

The rearrangement joins TRBV18 to TRBJ1-1; 9 positions match TRBD1. Germline values: CDR1 KGHSH, CDR2 LQKENI. The CDR3 is 15 amino acids. V lost 3 bases and J lost 7; bases outside the gene matches: 9. The CDR3 reads CASSPSTGGISEAFF. The CDR3 DNA sequence: TGTGCCAGCTCACCCTCGACAGGGGGAATCAGTGAAGCTTTCTTT.

The chain links TRBV28 to TRBJ1-1, with D possibly matching TRBD1 (5 bases). V was clipped by 2 bases and J by 6 bases, with 10 bases between them. This CDR3 contains 13 residues. Germline assignment: CDR1 MDHEN and CDR2 SYDVKM. CDR3 residues: CASSLTGGAEAFF. The CDR3 DNA follows: TGTGCCAGCAGTTTAACGGGGGGTGCTGAAGCTTTCTTT.

V and J are TRBV7-9 and TRBJ2-2; TRBD1 matches at 7 bases. The CDR3 covers 19 residues. J gave up 6 bases and V 5 bases, and 21 bases lay outside the gene matches. Looked up from germline, CDR1 is SEHNR and CDR2 is FQNEAQ (reference sequence). CDR3 sequence reads: CASSDPWLSTDRDPGELFF. The CDR3 DNA reads as TGTGCCAGCAGCGACCCCTGGTTAAGTACTGACAGGGATCCCGGGGAGCTGTTTTTT.

J is TRBJ2-3 and V is TRBV5-1; no definite D call. The CDR3 is made up of 15 amino acids. Germline V gene lookup returns CDR1 SGHRS and CDR2 YFSETQ. Trimming cost V 4 bases and J 0 bases, with 12 bases left between them. In DNA, the CDR3 is TGCGCCAGCAGCGCTCGTGGGTTTAGCACAGATACGCAGTATTTT. This encodes CASSARGFSTDTQYF.

A remark on this clone: A read error is likely, as this CDR3 ends without the conserved phenylalanine or tryptophan. It is unclear where the CDR3 begins or ends on the DNA, so no DNA is shown, and the CDR3 is as TCRdb lists it. The rearrangement links TRBV5-1 to TRBJ2-4; the table's D gene call, TRBD2, was not cross checked with the DNA. From its first to its last residue, the CDR3 has 14 amino acids. Germline CDR1 SGHRS, CDR2 YFSETQ. The CDR3 here is CASSLERATVEKPL.